The rows below give T cell receptor beta chains drawn from one sample of a study of T cells in localized non-small cell lung cancer. The assay was immunoSEQ multiplex PCR, and TCRdb's table has in-frame clones only and misses some. The profile shows about 45,000 clones, around 81% of them singletons. The sequencing here drew on peripheral blood mononuclear cells, taken before any cancer treatment. Source of these receptors: a man aged 40 to 69 with stage III lung adenocarcinoma. Each CDR3 is given with its conserved first and last residue. D genes are given only for firm matches. Clone size is stated in some rows and not others, as once, few, many or a class when expanded.

D gene	J gene	V gene	clone size	CDR3 protein	CDR3 DNA
.	TRBJ2-1	TRBV5-4	few	CASNGGRGIANNEQFF	TGTGCCAGCAACGGGGGTAGGGGGATAGCTAACAATGAGCAGTTCTTC
.	TRBJ2-4	TRBV7-8	once	CASSASRVKVAKNIQYF	TGTGCCAGCAGCGCAAGTCGGGTCAAGGTGGCCAAAAACATTCAGTACTTC
.	TRBJ2-5	TRBV30	.	CAWKFSGAETQYF	TGTGCCTGGAAGTTCTCGGGGGCAGAGACCCAGTACTTC
TRBD1	TRBJ1-1	TRBV9	.	CASSAGGMNTEAFF	TGTGCCAGCAGCGCAGGGGGCATGAACACTGAAGCTTTCTTT
.	TRBJ1-1	TRBV19	once	CASSISFDITEAFF	TGTGCCAGTAGTATTTCGTTCGACATCACTGAAGCTTTCTTT
.	TRBJ1-5	TRBV6-5	.	CASAQGSNQPQHF	TGTGCCAGCGCTCAGGGGAGCAATCAGCCCCAGCATTTT
.	TRBJ1-1	TRBV2	.	CASSVDTNTEAFF	TGTGCCAGCAGTGTGGACACGAACACTGAAGCTTTCTTT
TRBD1	TRBJ1-2	TRBV28	.	CASSPTYRDRGEAF	TGTGCCAGCAGTCCAACGTATCGGGACAGGGGGGAAGCCTTC
TRBD1	TRBJ1-5	TRBV25-1	.	CASSADFTGGLGQPQHF	TGTGCCAGCAGCGCAGATTTTACAGGGGGCTTAGGCCAGCCCCAGCATTTT
TRBD2	TRBJ2-2	TRBV10-1	.	CASSELAGGLLTGELFF	TGCGCCAGCAGTGAGTTAGCGGGGGGACTCCTAACCGGGGAGCTGTTTTTT
.	TRBJ2-7	TRBV30	.	CAWSKGGGIGYEQYF	TGTGCCTGGAGTAAGGGGGGGGGCATAGGGTACGAGCAGTACTTC